A single sample gave rise to the 32 T cell receptor beta chains below, sequenced in a study of blood T cells in healthy people across ages. For the second PCR, which ran for about 6 to 11 cycles, a sample-barcoded 5' primer and a J-beta primer mix were used. TCRdb redid the calling of the 5' RACE reads with MiXCR, one entry per CDR3 protein. Of about 1.5 million distinct CDR3 sequences in the sample, 35% to 45% were seen once. The sequenced sample was blood. These receptors were taken from a young woman in good health.

This clonotype appeared a few times. This chain connects TRBV11-2 to TRBJ2-1; 13 positions match TRBD2. The CDR3 runs to 16 residues. V shed 5 bases and J 3 bases; nucleotides not matched to a gene: 4. Germline CDR1 SGHAT, CDR2 FQNNGV. The CDR3 DNA reads as TGTGCCAGCAGCAGACTAGCGGGGGGCCTCTACAATGAGCAGTTCTTC. Encoded protein: CASSRLAGGLYNEQFF.

This chain uses TRBV11-1 with TRBJ1-1; D uncertain. CDR1 is SGHAT and CDR2 is FQDESV in the germline V gene (reference sequence). The length of the CDR3 is 13 residues. V lost 2 bases to trimming and J lost 6 bases, with 10 bases between them. The CDR3: CASSLPTGSEAFF. CDR3 sequence (DNA): TGTGCCAGCAGCTTACCGACGGGCTCTGAAGCTTTCTTT. The entire variable domain, with the rest obtained from reference TRBV11-1 and TRBJ1-1, is as follows: EAEVAQSPRYKITEKSQAVAFWCDPISGHATLYWYRQILGQGPELLVQFQDESVVDDSQLPKDRFSAERLKGVDSTLKIQPAELGDSAMYLCASSLPTGSEAFFGQGTRLTVV.

The genes are TRBV30 and TRBJ1-1; D gene ambiguous. V was clipped by 2 bases and J by 1 base, with 8 bases between them. The CDR3 contains 13 residues. The V gene's germline CDR1 is GTSNPN and CDR2 SVGIG (reference sequence). The CDR3 nucleotides are TGTGCCTGGAGTAATTGGGGGAACACTGAAGCTTTCTTT. It encodes CAWSNWGNTEAFF.

The chain couples TRBV29-1 to TRBJ1-2; TRBD1 is a possible D gene (5 bases). The CDR3 length is 15 residues. Germline CDR1 SQVTM, CDR2 ANQGSEA. V lost 2 bases, J lost 1 base, and 14 bases lay in between. CDR3 sequence: CSVEFRDPGNYGYTF. CDR3 sequence (DNA): TGCAGCGTTGAATTCCGGGACCCTGGTAACTATGGCTACACCTTC.

This clonotype turned up a few times. This chain connects TRBV12-3 or TRBV12-4 to TRBJ2-7; 7 positions agree with TRBD1. The last part of the DNA fits TRBJ2-5 better; the J call may be wrong. The CDR3 loop spans 14 amino acids. CDR3 DNA: TGTGCCAGCAGTCCCGACAGGGCACGGGAGACCCAGTACTTC. Residues: CASSPDRARETQYF.

The CDR3 here is CASSQDVSGHRRNTEAFF. The CDR3 DNA is TGCGCCAGCAGCCAAGATGTTTCAGGACACCGAAGAAACACTGAAGCTTTCTTT. The chain carries TRBV4-1 and TRBJ1-1; D is possibly TRBD1 (5 bases). V lost 0 bases, J lost 2 bases, and 19 bases lay in between. The germline V gene encodes CDR1 MGHRA and CDR2 YSYEKL. There are 18 residues in the CDR3.

The chain joins TRBV6-5 to TRBJ2-1; weak D call: TRBD2 (5 bases). The ends were cut back, 2 bases at V and 10 bases at J, with 12 bases in the middle. CDR1 and CDR2 from the germline V gene are MNHEY and SVGAGI. This CDR3 is built from 13 residues. CDR3 nucleotides: TGTGCCAGCAGTTACCAACTAGTACGGGAGCAGTTCTTC. This translates into CASSYQLVREQFF.

Comments on this clonotype: A read error is possible here, since a much larger clone lies one base away. A read error is likely, as this CDR3 ends without the conserved phenylalanine or tryptophan. The chain is built from TRBV20-1 and TRBJ2-3, with unresolved D. The CDR3 loop spans 12 amino acids. Germline CDR1 DFQATT, CDR2 SNEGSKA (reference sequence). Trimming took off 1 base at V and 4 bases at J, with 6 bases between the two ends. The CDR3 loop reads CSARGLADTQYS. CDR3 nucleotides: TGCAGTGCTAGAGGCCTCGCAGATACGCAGTATTCT.

The chain couples TRBV29-1 to TRBJ2-1, with D possibly being TRBD2 (5 bases). V was trimmed by 3 bases and J by 0 bases, leaving 9 bases between them. Per germline, CDR1 SQVTM and CDR2 ANQGSEA. CDR3 length equals 14 residues. DNA for the CDR3: TGCAGCGTTGATAGGGCGGGCTCCTACAATGAGCAGTTCTTC. This sequence encodes CSVDRAGSYNEQFF.

V is TRBV10-3 and J is TRBJ2-3, with unresolved D. The V end was cut by 2 bases, the J end by 2 bases, with 17 bases between. The germline gives CDR1 ENHRY, CDR2 SYGVKD. The CDR3 runs 17 residues. The CDR3 DNA sequence: TGTGCCATCAGTGAGCCGAGGAGCACACGGACCACAGATACGCAGTATTTT. Translated, it gives CAISEPRSTRTTDTQYF.

The CDR3 region is CSASLQWANEQFF. CDR3 nucleotide sequence: TGCAGTGCTAGCCTACAGTGGGCGAATGAGCAGTTCTTC. The V call is TRBV20-1, the J call TRBJ2-1; D unclear. This CDR3 has 13 amino acids. Germline CDR1 and CDR2: DFQATT and SNEGSKA (reference sequence). Trimming cost V 3 bases and J 7 bases, with 13 bases left between them.

V usage is TRBV9 and J usage is TRBJ1-4; D perhaps matches TRBD1 (6 bases). This CDR3 has 15 residues. The ends were cut back, 3 bases at V and 4 bases at J, with 13 bases in the middle. The germline V gene encodes CDR1 SGDLS and CDR2 YYNGEE. DNA for the CDR3: TGTGCCAGCAGCGGACGGACAGCCCATAATGAAAAACTGTTTTTT. Protein sequence: CASSGRTAHNEKLFF.

CDR3 loop: CASSTLAASYNEQFF. The DNA for the CDR3 is TGCGCCAGCAGCACTCTAGCGGCCTCCTACAATGAGCAGTTCTTC. The J gene is TRBJ2-1, the V gene TRBV5-1; 7 positions agree with TRBD2. CDR1 is SGHRS, CDR2 YFSETQ, per germline. J gave up 0 bases and V 4 bases, and 4 bases lay outside the gene matches. The CDR3 loop spans 15 amino acids.

V usage is TRBV29-1 and J usage is TRBJ1-1, with D possibly matching TRBD1 (5 bases). Trimming shortened V by 8 bases and J by 1 base, and 14 bases separated the two germline ends. Looked up from germline, CDR1 is SQVTM and CDR2 is ANQGSEA. The length of the CDR3 is 13 residues. The CDR3, as DNA: TGCAGCTCACGGGGACGGCAGAACACTGAAGCTTTCTTT. This sequence encodes CSSRGRQNTEAFF.

The chain joins TRBV5-5 to TRBJ1-5; TRBD1 matches at 9 bases. J was trimmed by 6 bases and V by 4 bases; bases with no gene match: 8. From germline, CDR1 is SGHKS and CDR2 YYEKEE (reference sequence). The CDR3 runs 15 residues. The CDR3 DNA reads as TGTGCCAGCAGCCGTACAGGGGGCTTAATTCAGCCCCAGCATTTT. Protein sequence: CASSRTGGLIQPQHF.

This clonotype showed up just a few times. The chain recombines TRBV6-1 with TRBJ2-1; D gene unclear. V was trimmed by 3 bases and J by 14 bases, leaving 17 bases between them. This CDR3 has 13 amino acids. CDR1 is MNHNS, CDR2 SASEGT, per germline. The CDR3 spells CASSEAATSREFF. DNA of the CDR3: TGTGCCAGCAGTGAGGCCGCGACCTCCCGGGAGTTCTTC.

V usage is TRBV20-1 and J usage is TRBJ2-6, with unresolved D. CDR1 DFQATT and CDR2 SNEGSKA come from the germline V gene (reference sequence). The CDR3 is made up of 15 amino acids. Deletions cut 4 bases from V and 3 bases from J, with 13 bases between. CDR3: CSAKREGNGANVLTF. CDR3 DNA: TGCAGTGCTAAAAGAGAAGGGAATGGGGCCAACGTCCTGACTTTC.

This chain uses TRBV4-1 with TRBJ1-5; weak D call: TRBD1 (5 bases). The CDR3 loop spans 15 amino acids. Germline V lookup: CDR1 MGHRA, CDR2 YSYEKL. V dropped 3 bases and J dropped 5 bases, with 14 bases sitting between them. The CDR3 region is CASSQPGRWDQPQHF. CDR3 bases: TGCGCCAGCAGCCAGCCAGGGAGGTGGGATCAGCCCCAGCATTTT.

J is TRBJ2-3 and V is TRBV6-5, with a possible D match to TRBD2 (5 bases). CDR3 length: 11 residues. Germline-derived CDR1 and CDR2 are MNHEY and SVGAGI. The V end lost 6 bases, the J end lost 6 bases, and 7 bases lay between the germline ends. The CDR3 loop is CASRDFDTQYF. The CDR3 nucleotides read TGTGCCAGCAGGGACTTTGATACGCAGTATTTT.

This sequence joins TRBV3-1 and TRBJ2-3; D is undetermined. CDR1 is LGHDT and CDR2 is YNNKEL in the germline V gene (reference sequence). The CDR3 has 16 amino acids. V was cut by 1 base and J by 1 base, with 12 bases left in between. CDR3: CASSQVGYFGTDTQYF. The CDR3 DNA reads as TGTGCCAGCAGCCAAGTGGGGTACTTTGGCACAGATACGCAGTATTTT.

The rearrangement links TRBV30 to TRBJ2-3; 11 bases map to TRBD2. Germline V lookup: CDR1 GTSNPN, CDR2 SVGIG (reference sequence). Trimming at V came to 3 bases and at J to 2 bases, leaving 7 bases not matched to a gene. The CDR3 is 16 amino acids. The CDR3 is CAWSPLAGGTTDTQYF. Written as DNA, the CDR3 is TGTGCCTGGAGCCCCCTAGCGGGGGGTACCACAGATACGCAGTATTTT.

This clonotype was counted between two and nine times. This rearrangement joins TRBV10-3 to TRBJ1-2; 8 bases match TRBD1. CDR3 length: 16 amino acids. Germline assignment: CDR1 ENHRY and CDR2 SYGVKD. The ends lost 3 bases at V and 0 bases at J; junction bases unmatched: 6. The chain's CDR3 is CAISDPGQGTNYGYTF. CDR3 nucleotides: TGTGCCATCAGTGACCCCGGACAGGGCACTAACTATGGCTACACCTTC.

This rearrangement joins TRBV20-1 to TRBJ1-2; TRBD1 aligns across 7 bases. The germline V gene has CDR1 DFQATT and CDR2 SNEGSKA (reference sequence). The CDR3 loop spans 13 amino acids. The ends lost 5 bases at V and 3 bases at J; junction bases unmatched: 6. CDR3 bases: TGCAGTGCTGGCCCCGGACAGGACTATGGCTACACCTTC. This translates into CSAGPGQDYGYTF.

The rearrangement links TRBV6-5 to TRBJ2-6, with D perhaps matching TRBD2 (5 bases). The CDR3 is made up of 17 amino acids. CDR1 is MNHEY and CDR2 is SVGAGI in the germline V gene. V was shortened by 3 bases and J by 2 bases, with 14 bases between the two germline ends. In DNA form, the CDR3 reads TGTGCCAGCAGTTATGCGGGTCCGGTCCCTGGGGCCAACGTCCTGACTTTC. It specifies CASSYAGPVPGANVLTF.

The chain recombines TRBV5-6 with TRBJ2-5; possibly TRBD1 for D (5 bases). The CDR3 is 15 amino acids. The V end lost 2 bases, the J end lost 5 bases, and 16 bases lay between the germline ends. Germline CDR1 is SGHDT and CDR2 is YYEEEE. The CDR3 loop reads CASSLGQGRQETQYF. In DNA, the CDR3 is TGTGCCAGCAGCTTAGGGCAGGGTCGACAGGAGACCCAGTACTTC.

The V call is TRBV4-2, the J call TRBJ2-5; possibly TRBD1 for D (5 bases). V gave up 0 bases and J gave up 5 bases, with 25 bases separating them. Germline V gives CDR1 LGHNA, CDR2 YNFKEQ. This CDR3 is built from 19 residues. CDR3 sequence (DNA): TGTGCCAGCAGCCAAGATCGAGATAGGACCGGGCACAGGCGGGAGACCCAGTACTTC. It is translated as CASSQDRDRTGHRRETQYF.

The chain joins TRBV7-3 to TRBJ2-3; D uncertain. The CDR3 is 13 amino acids. CDR1 and CDR2 (germline): SGHTA, FQGTGA. Between the trimmed V and J ends, which lost 4 bases and 8 bases, there was a span of 13 bases. The CDR3 bases are TGTGCCAGCAGCTCACCGCCAAAGGGTACGCAGTATTTT. Translated, it gives CASSSPPKGTQYF.

V is TRBV7-2 and J is TRBJ2-3; D not resolved. This CDR3 spans 14 amino acids. Germline lookup yields CDR1 SGHTA and CDR2 FQGNSA. Trimming cost V 5 bases and J 1 base, with 10 bases left between them. In DNA form, the CDR3 reads TGTGCCAGCAGCCCGATTCACGGCACAGATACGCAGTATTTT. This sequence encodes CASSPIHGTDTQYF.

The V call is TRBV4-3, the J call TRBJ1-4; TRBD1 is a possible D gene (6 bases). V dropped 3 bases and J dropped 1 base, with 18 bases sitting between them. This CDR3 spans 18 amino acids. Germline V gives CDR1 LGHNA, CDR2 YSLEER. The CDR3 DNA sequence: TGCGCCAGCAGCCACCAGGTGGACAGCCCGCTAACTAATGAAAAACTGTTTTTT. This translates into CASSHQVDSPLTNEKLFF.

This clonotype was found a few times. The chain recombines TRBV6-2 or TRBV6-3 with TRBJ2-1, with 8 positions matching TRBD2. V trimming: 6 bases; J trimming: 4 bases; junction bases outside the gene matches: 8. Germline CDR1 is MNHEY and CDR2 is SVGEGT. The CDR3 is made up of 15 amino acids. The CDR3: CASRFSGGPYNEQFF. CDR3 in DNA: TGTGCCAGCAGATTCAGCGGGGGACCATACAATGAGCAGTTCTTC.

This sequence joins TRBV5-1 and TRBJ1-1, with a tentative D call TRBD1 (6 bases). Germline CDR1 is SGHRS and CDR2 is YFSETQ. The CDR3 totals 15 residues. Trimming took 3 bases from V and 5 from J, leaving 17 bases between them. CDR3 bases: TGCGCCAGCAGCTCCAAGACCGGGGGCGCGACTGAAGCTTTCTTT. Residues: CASSSKTGGATEAFF.

This clonotype was observed a handful of times. The rearrangement uses TRBV27 and TRBJ1-2; 7 nucleotides align to TRBD1. Trimming took 7 bases from V and 4 from J; bases not matched to a gene: 9. This CDR3 is 14 amino acids long. Per the germline V gene, CDR1 is MNHEY and CDR2 is SMNVEV (reference sequence). The CDR3 loop is CASTRREGAYGYTF. As DNA, the CDR3 is TGTGCCAGCACTCGACGAGAGGGGGCCTATGGCTACACCTTC.